This T cell receptor (beta chain) emerged from a study of blood T cell repertoires in COVID-19. Overall study context: Sources were T cells, B-cell-depleted T cells, or PBMCs; the material itself was cDNA or gDNA.

This clone was counted only a few times. As processed by the authors: The authors estimated nucleated cell counts from reference gene primer amplification. The assay was immunoSEQ multiplex PCR, and TCRdb's table has in-frame clones only and misses some. V, J and clone size reflect that table, while D and trimming were determined from the DNA. The repertoire includes about 200,000 clones, 86% of them detected once, and 0.6% to 1% sits in the top ten. The V end was cut by 6 bases, the J end by 2 bases, with 13 bases between. This CDR3 has 15 residues. The V gene's germline CDR1 is MNHEY and CDR2 SVGEGT.

The receptor's source is a woman in her seventies with acute or convalescent COVID-19. The sequencing input was peripheral blood. This sequence joins TRBV6-2 or TRBV6-3 and TRBJ2-2; D is perhaps TRBD2 (5 bases). The CDR3 spells CASSRRAGNTGELFF. CDR3 bases: TGTGCCAGCAGCAGGCGGGCCGGTAACACCGGGGAGCTGTTTTTT.